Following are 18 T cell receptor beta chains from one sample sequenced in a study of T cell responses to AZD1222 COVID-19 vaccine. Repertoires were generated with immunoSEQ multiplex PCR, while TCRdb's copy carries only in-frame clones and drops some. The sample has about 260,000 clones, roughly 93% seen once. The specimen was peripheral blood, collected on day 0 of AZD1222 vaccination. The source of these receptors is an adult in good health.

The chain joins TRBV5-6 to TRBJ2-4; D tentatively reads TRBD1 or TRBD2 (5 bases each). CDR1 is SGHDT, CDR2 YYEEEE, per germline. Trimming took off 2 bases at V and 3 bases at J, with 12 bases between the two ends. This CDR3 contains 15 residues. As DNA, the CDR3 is TGTGCCAGCAGCTTCGAACGGGGCGGCAAAAACATTCAGTACTTC. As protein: CASSFERGGKNIQYF.

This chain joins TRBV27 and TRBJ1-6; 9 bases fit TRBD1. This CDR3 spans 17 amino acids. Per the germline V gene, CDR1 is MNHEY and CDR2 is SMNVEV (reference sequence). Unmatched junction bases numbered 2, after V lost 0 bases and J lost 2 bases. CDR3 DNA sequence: TGTGCCAGCAGTTTATCGGACAGGGGCACCTATAATTCACCCCTCCACTTT. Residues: CASSLSDRGTYNSPLHF.

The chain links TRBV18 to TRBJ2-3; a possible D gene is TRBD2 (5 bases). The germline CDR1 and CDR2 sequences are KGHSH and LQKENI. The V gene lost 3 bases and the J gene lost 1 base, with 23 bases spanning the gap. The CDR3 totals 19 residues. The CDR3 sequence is CASSPFPAVGGPGTDTQYF. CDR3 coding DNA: TGTGCCAGCTCACCTTTCCCAGCGGTAGGAGGTCCTGGCACAGATACGCAGTATTTT.

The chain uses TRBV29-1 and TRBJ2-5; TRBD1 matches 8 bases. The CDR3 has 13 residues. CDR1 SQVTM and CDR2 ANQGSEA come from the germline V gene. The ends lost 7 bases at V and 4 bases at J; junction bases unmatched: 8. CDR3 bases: TGCAGCGGTCAGACAGGGGACCGAGAGACCCAGTACTTC. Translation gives CSGQTGDRETQYF.

The CDR3 protein is CASSSYGGTGELFF. The CDR3 nucleotides read TGTGCCAGCAGCTCCTACGGGGGCACCGGGGAGCTGTTTTTT. This chain links TRBV7-9 with TRBJ2-2, with D maybe TRBD2 (6 bases). V was cut by 4 bases and J by 4 bases, with 10 bases left in between. Germline CDR1 and CDR2: SEHNR and FQNEAQ (reference sequence). This CDR3 has 14 amino acids.

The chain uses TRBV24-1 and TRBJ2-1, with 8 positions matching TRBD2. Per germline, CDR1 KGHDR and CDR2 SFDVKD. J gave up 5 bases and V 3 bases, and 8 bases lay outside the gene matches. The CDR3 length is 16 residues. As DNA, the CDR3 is TGTGCCACCAGTGATCCGCTAGCGGGCGTAGACAATGAGCAGTTCTTC. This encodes CATSDPLAGVDNEQFF.

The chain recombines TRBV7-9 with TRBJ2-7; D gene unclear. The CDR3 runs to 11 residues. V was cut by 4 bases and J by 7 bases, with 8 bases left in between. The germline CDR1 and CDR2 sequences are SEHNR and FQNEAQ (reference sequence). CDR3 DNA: TGTGCCAGCAGCTGGGCCGGGGAGCAGTACTTC. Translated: CASSWAGEQYF.

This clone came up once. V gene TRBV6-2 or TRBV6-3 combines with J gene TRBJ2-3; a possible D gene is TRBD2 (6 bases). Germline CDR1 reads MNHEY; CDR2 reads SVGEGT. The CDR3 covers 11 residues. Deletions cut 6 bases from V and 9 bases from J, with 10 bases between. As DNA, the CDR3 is TGTGCCAGCAGCCGTCGGGGGACGCAGTATTTT. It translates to CASSRRGTQYF.

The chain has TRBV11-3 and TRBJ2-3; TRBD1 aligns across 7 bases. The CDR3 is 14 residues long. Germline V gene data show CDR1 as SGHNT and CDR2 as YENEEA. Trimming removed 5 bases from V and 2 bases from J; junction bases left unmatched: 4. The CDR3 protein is CASSLGQDTDTQYF. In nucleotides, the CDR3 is TGTGCCAGCAGCCTCGGACAGGACACAGATACGCAGTATTTT.

Written as DNA, the CDR3 is TGTGCCAGTAGAGGCTCAAGCGGAGCCTACAATGAGCAGTTCTTC. Translation: CASRGSSGAYNEQFF. The rearrangement uses TRBV19 and TRBJ2-1; possible D gene TRBD2, 5 bases. Trimming left V 6 bases short and J 2 bases short, with 14 bases between. Per the germline V gene, CDR1 is LNHDA and CDR2 is SQIVND (reference sequence). CDR3 length equals 15 residues.

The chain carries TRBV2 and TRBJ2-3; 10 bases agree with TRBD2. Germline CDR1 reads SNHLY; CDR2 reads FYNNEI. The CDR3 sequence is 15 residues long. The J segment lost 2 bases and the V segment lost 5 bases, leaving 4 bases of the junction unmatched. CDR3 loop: CASSSTSGPTDTQYF. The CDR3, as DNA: TGTGCCAGCAGTTCGACTAGCGGGCCCACAGATACGCAGTATTTT.

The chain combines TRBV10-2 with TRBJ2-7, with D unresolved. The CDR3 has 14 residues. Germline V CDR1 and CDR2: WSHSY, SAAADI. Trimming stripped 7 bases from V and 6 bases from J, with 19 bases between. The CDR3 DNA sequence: TGCGCCAGCATAGATTGGGCAGGTCGGAGCGAGCAGTACTTC. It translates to CASIDWAGRSEQYF.

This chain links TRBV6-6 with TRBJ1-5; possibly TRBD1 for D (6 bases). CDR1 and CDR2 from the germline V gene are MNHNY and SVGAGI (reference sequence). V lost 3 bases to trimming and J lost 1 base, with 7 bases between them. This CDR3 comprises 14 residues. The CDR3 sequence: CASSYTGSNQPQHF. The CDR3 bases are TGTGCCAGCAGTTATACAGGGAGCAATCAGCCCCAGCATTTT.

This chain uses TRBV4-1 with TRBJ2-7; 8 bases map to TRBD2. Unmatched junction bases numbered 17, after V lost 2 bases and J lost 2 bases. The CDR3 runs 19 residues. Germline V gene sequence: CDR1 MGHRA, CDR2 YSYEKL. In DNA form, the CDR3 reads TGCGCCAGCAGCCAAAAGCCGATCCCCATTAGCGGGGACCCCTACGAGCAGTACTTC. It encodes CASSQKPIPISGDPYEQYF.

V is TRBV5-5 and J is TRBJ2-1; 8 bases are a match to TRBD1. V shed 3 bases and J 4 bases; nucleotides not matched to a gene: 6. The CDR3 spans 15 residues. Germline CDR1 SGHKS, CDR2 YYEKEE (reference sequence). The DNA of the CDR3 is TGTGCCAGCAGCTCTCGCGGACAGGGTTACAATGAGCAGTTCTTC. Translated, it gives CASSSRGQGYNEQFF.

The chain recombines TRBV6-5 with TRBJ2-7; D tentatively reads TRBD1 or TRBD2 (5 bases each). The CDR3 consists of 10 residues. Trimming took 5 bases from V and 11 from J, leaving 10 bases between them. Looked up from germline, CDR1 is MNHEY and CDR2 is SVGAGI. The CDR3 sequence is CASSHVGEYF. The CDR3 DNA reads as TGTGCCAGCAGTCATGTGGGGGAGTACTTC.

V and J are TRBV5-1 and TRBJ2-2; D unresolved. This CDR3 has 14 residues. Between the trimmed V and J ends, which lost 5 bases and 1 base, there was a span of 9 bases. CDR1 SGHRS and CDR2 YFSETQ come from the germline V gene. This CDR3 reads CASRGQQNTGELFF. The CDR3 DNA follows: TGCGCCAGCAGGGGCCAGCAGAACACCGGGGAGCTGTTTTTT.

CDR3 sequence: CASGSGGALELFF. In nucleotides, the CDR3 is TGTGCCAGCGGTAGCGGGGGGGCCTTGGAGCTGTTTTTT. The chain joins TRBV9 to TRBJ2-2; TRBD2 agrees at 11 bases. This CDR3 has 13 amino acids. Per the germline V gene, CDR1 is SGDLS and CDR2 is YYNGEE. V lost 7 bases to trimming and J lost 10 bases; unmatched junction nucleotides: 6.